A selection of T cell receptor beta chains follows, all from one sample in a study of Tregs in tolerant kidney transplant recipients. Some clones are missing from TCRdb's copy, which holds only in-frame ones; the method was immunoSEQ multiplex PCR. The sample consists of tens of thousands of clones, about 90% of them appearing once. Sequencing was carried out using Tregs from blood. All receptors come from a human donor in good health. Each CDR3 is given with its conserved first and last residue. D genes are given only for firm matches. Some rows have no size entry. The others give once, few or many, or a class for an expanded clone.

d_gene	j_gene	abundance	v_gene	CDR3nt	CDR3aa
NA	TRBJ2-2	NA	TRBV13	TGTGCCAGCAGCCCGCGAGGTAACACCGGGGAGCTGTTTTTT	CASSPRGNTGELFF
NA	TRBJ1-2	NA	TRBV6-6	TGTGCCAGCAGTCGAGAGAACTATGGCTACACCTTC	CASSRENYGYTF
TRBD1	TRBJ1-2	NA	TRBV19	TGTGCCAGTAGTCCCGGGACAGCCAACTATGGCTACACCTTC	CASSPGTANYGYTF
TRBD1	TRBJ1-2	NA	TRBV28	TGTGCCAGCAGTTCCCCTCCCCCGGACAGGGGCGGCTATGGCTACACCTTC	CASSSPPPDRGGYGYTF
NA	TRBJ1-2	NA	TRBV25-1	TGTGCCAGCAGGGATTCTTATGGCTACACCTTC	CASRDSYGYTF
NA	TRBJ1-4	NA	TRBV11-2	TGTGCCAGCAGCTCATCCCCCGGGGGGCTTCCGGCTGGTAATGAAAAACTGTTTTTT	CASSSSPGGLPAGNEKLFF
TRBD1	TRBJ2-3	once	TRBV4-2	TGTGCCAGCAGCCAATACCCGGGACAGGGGATTTTGGATACGCAGTATTTT	CASSQYPGQGILDTQYF
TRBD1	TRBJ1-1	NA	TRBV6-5	TGTGCCAGCAGAAAAGACAGGGGGCGGGGGACTGAAGCTTTCTTT	CASRKDRGRGTEAFF
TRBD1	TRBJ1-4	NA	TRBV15	TGTGCCACCAGCAGAGGTGCAGGGGGACGGACTAATGAAAAACTGTTTTTT	CATSRGAGGRTNEKLFF
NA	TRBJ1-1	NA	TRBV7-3	TGTGCCAGCAGCTCCCTGGGGGGGCTGGGCACTGAAGCTTTCTTT	CASSSLGGLGTEAFF
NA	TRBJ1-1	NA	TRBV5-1	TGCGCCAGCAGCTTGGAACTGCGACCGAACACTGAAGCTTTCTTT	CASSLELRPNTEAFF
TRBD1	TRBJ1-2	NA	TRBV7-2	TGTGCCAGCCGGAGGACAGGGGGCTATGGCTACACCTTC	CASRRTGGYGYTF
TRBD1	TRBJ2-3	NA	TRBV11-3	TGTGCCAGCCCGAGAAACGACAGGGGATGCACAGATACGCAGTATTTT	CASPRNDRGCTDTQYF
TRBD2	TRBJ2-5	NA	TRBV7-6	TGTGCCAGCAGCTTATCTAGCGGGGTTTGGGAGACCCAGTACTTC	CASSLSSGVWETQYF
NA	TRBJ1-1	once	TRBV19	TGTGCCAGTAGTATGAGGTTGCAAAACACTGAAGCTTTCTTT	CASSMRLQNTEAFF
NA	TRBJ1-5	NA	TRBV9	TGTGCCAGCAGCGTAGGCAGGCGCAATCAGCCCCAGCATTTT	CASSVGRRNQPQHF
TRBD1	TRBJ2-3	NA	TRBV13	TGTGCCAGCAGCTTACGGTCCGGACAGGGCACAGATACGCAGTATTTT	CASSLRSGQGTDTQYF
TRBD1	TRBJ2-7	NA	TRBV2	TGTGCCAGCAAACAGGGGCGGACATACGAGCAGTACTTC	CASKQGRTYEQYF